This T cell receptor (beta chain) was sequenced during a study of cytomegalovirus exposure and HLA in healthy donors. Study-wide context: When roughly 420 donors were genotyped, roughly 82% of them were found to fall in the Caucasian-associated ancestry cluster.

Comment on this clone: Its specificity is not known.

This CDR3 is 16 amino acids long. J gave up 6 bases and V 6 bases, and 10 bases lay outside the gene matches. Looked up from germline, CDR1 is SQVTM and CDR2 is ANQGSEA. This PCR relied on a set of 60 Vbeta primers and 13 Jbeta primers. Here immunoSEQ multiplex PCR was the method, and the copy in TCRdb shows in-frame clones only, minus some. The data show 150,000 to 200,000 clones, with over 60% seen just once and around 5.4% held by the top ten. Study findings and constraints: With DRB1 most and HLA-C fewest, TCR association rates differed between HLA loci in a later analysis.

The chain uses TRBV29-1 and TRBJ2-2; TRBD2 aligns across 13 bases. The sequenced material came from PBMCs. This receptor was identified in a middle-aged man in good health and CMV-seronegative. CDR3 bases: TGCAGCGTCTTAAGGACTAGCGGGAGAATTCCCGGGGAGCTGTTTTTT. This sequence encodes CSVLRTSGRIPGELFF.